Following are 18 T cell receptor beta chains from one sample sequenced in a study of cytomegalovirus exposure and HLA in healthy donors. This PCR relied on a set of 60 Vbeta primers and 13 Jbeta primers. Libraries were prepared by immunoSEQ multiplex PCR; TCRdb keeps only in-frame clonotypes and omits some of them. Counted here are 95,000 to 150,000 clones, roughly four fifths occurring once; the ten biggest clones make up 6.3%. The sequencing sample was made of PBMCs. All receptors derive from a woman in her thirties or forties in good health and CMV-seronegative.

The gene calls are TRBV7-2 and TRBJ2-7; no definite D call. The CDR3 is 14 amino acids. V was trimmed by 1 base and J by 5 bases, leaving 12 bases between them. Germline values: CDR1 SGHTA, CDR2 FQGNSA. The CDR3, as DNA: TGTGCCAGCAGCTTAGGACGACTTAGCAACGAGCAGTACTTC. Protein sequence: CASSLGRLSNEQYF.

The gene calls are TRBV6-1 and TRBJ1-1; D ambiguous. In germline, CDR1 is MNHNS, CDR2 SASEGT. V was shortened by 5 bases and J by 0 bases, with 13 bases between the two germline ends. This CDR3 has 15 amino acids. The CDR3 region is CASSITATMNTEAFF. The DNA of the CDR3 is TGTGCCAGCAGTATTACAGCAACAATGAACACTGAAGCTTTCTTT.

The CDR3 here is CASKIRGGPTYEQYF. CDR3 in DNA: TGTGCCAGCAAGATTAGGGGGGGTCCCACCTACGAGCAGTACTTC. This chain links TRBV6-5 with TRBJ2-7, with a weak D call TRBD2 (7 bases). Trimming pared 7 bases from V and 2 bases from J, leaving 18 bases between. The CDR3 loop spans 15 amino acids. Looked up from germline, CDR1 is MNHEY and CDR2 is SVGAGI.

This clone was observed once. The rearrangement uses TRBV28 and TRBJ2-7, with a tentative D call TRBD2 (6 bases). Germline V gene lookup returns CDR1 MDHEN and CDR2 SYDVKM. The CDR3 runs 14 residues. Trimming shortened V by 3 bases and J by 1 base, and 10 bases separated the two germline ends. The CDR3 loop reads CASSLAGPSYEQYF. In nucleotides, the CDR3 is TGTGCCAGCAGTTTGGCGGGGCCGTCCTACGAGCAGTACTTC.

This clone was detected once. V and J are TRBV7-2 and TRBJ2-3; no clear D. The CDR3 extends over 14 amino acids. In germline, CDR1 is SGHTA, CDR2 FQGNSA. The germline V and J ends were trimmed by 1 base and 5 bases, with 10 bases remaining between them. In nucleotides, the CDR3 is TGTGCCAGCAGCTTAGGGTGGCATGAAGATACGCAGTATTTT. Translation: CASSLGWHEDTQYF.

The chain links TRBV9 to TRBJ1-5; the match to TRBD1 covers 10 bases. Germline CDR1 and CDR2: SGDLS and YYNGEE. The CDR3 length is 16 residues. V shed 4 bases and J 7 bases; nucleotides not matched to a gene: 11. The CDR3 sequence: CASSPQRQGAQQPQHF. For the CDR3, the DNA is TGTGCCAGCAGCCCTCAAAGACAGGGGGCTCAACAGCCCCAGCATTTT.

This clone is a singleton in its sample. CDR3 residues: CASIRLGGNGTQYF. CDR3 DNA sequence: TGTGCCAGCATTAGGCTAGGAGGTAATGGGACGCAGTATTTT. The rearrangement uses TRBV6-1 and TRBJ2-3; TRBD2 might be the D (5 bases). The V end lost 7 bases, the J end lost 9 bases, and 20 bases lay between the germline ends. This CDR3 is 14 amino acids long. Per the germline V gene, CDR1 is MNHNS and CDR2 is SASEGT.

The V and J genes are TRBV6-4 and TRBJ2-3; 13 nucleotides line up with TRBD2. Trimming removed 6 bases from V and 3 bases from J; junction bases left unmatched: 9. This CDR3 is 17 amino acids long. In germline, CDR1 is MRHNA, CDR2 SNTAGT. The chain's CDR3 is CASSDVPGLAGTDTQYF. The CDR3 DNA follows: TGTGCCAGCAGCGATGTTCCGGGACTAGCGGGAACAGATACGCAGTATTTT.

The rearrangement uses TRBV19 and TRBJ2-5; D unresolved. Trimming left V 3 bases short and J 5 bases short, with 10 bases between. Germline V lookup: CDR1 LNHDA, CDR2 SQIVND (reference sequence). There are 13 residues in the CDR3. CDR3 in DNA: TGTGCCAGTAGTATTCAAATCGGGGAGACCCAGTACTTC. Its translation is CASSIQIGETQYF.

The chain combines TRBV28 with TRBJ1-2; D is unclear. Trimming took 2 bases from V and 6 from J, leaving 25 bases between them. Germline loops: CDR1 MDHEN, CDR2 SYDVKM. This CDR3 region has 18 residues. CDR3 sequence: CASSLISWVQLNSDGYTF. In DNA form, the CDR3 reads TGTGCCAGCAGTTTAATTTCCTGGGTACAGCTCAATTCGGATGGCTACACCTTC.

This clone is a singleton in its sample. This chain uses TRBV11-1 with TRBJ2-2, with 10 bases fitting TRBD1. The J segment lost 8 bases and the V segment lost 5 bases, leaving 5 bases of the junction unmatched. The CDR3 is 14 amino acids. Per the germline V gene, CDR1 is SGHAT and CDR2 is FQDESV (reference sequence). The CDR3 protein is CASSPTGGFGELFF. The DNA of the CDR3 is TGTGCCAGCAGCCCGACAGGGGGCTTTGGGGAGCTGTTTTTT.

A note on this clone: This same CDR3 is encoded by further DNA sequences in the sample. The J gene is TRBJ1-1, the V gene TRBV11-2; D is unresolved. The length of the CDR3 is 15 residues. The germline V and J ends were trimmed by 0 bases and 4 bases, with 12 bases remaining between them. The V gene's germline CDR1 is SGHAT and CDR2 FQNNGV. The CDR3 nucleotides are TGTGCCAGCAGCTTAGATCCCGGTGCGGGCACTGAAGCTTTCTTT. Translated, it gives CASSLDPGAGTEAFF.

The CDR3 sequence: CSVGGGEAFF. The CDR3 DNA sequence: TGCAGCGTTGGGGGAGGGGAAGCTTTCTTT. This chain links TRBV29-1 with TRBJ1-1; D not certain. V was clipped by 4 bases and J by 8 bases, with 8 bases between them. Germline V gene lookup returns CDR1 SQVTM and CDR2 ANQGSEA. The CDR3 sequence is 10 residues long.

V is TRBV10-3 and J is TRBJ1-2; D gene ambiguous. Germline CDR1 reads ENHRY; CDR2 reads SYGVKD. This CDR3 has 14 amino acids. V lost 0 bases to trimming and J lost 7 bases, with 12 bases between them. This CDR3 is CAISESEQSGGYTF. CDR3 nucleotides: TGTGCCATCAGTGAGTCGGAGCAATCCGGTGGCTACACCTTC.

This chain uses TRBV6-5 with TRBJ2-1; the D is unclear. CDR1 is MNHEY and CDR2 is SVGAGI in the germline V gene. The CDR3 runs 16 residues. Between the trimmed V and J ends, which lost 0 bases and 6 bases, there was a span of 15 bases. Here the CDR3 DNA reads TGTGCCAGCAGTTACTCCGTCCATATCGCGTTCAATGAGCAGTTCTTC. Its translation is CASSYSVHIAFNEQFF.

This chain uses TRBV25-1 with TRBJ2-5; TRBD1 is a possible D gene (5 bases). This CDR3 has 13 residues. Germline values: CDR1 MGHDK, CDR2 SYGVNS. With 1 base removed from V and 2 bases from J, the gap between germline ends came to 5 bases. As DNA, the CDR3 is TGTGCCAGCAGTGAATGGACACAAGAGACCCAGTACTTC. This sequence encodes CASSEWTQETQYF.

The chain couples TRBV28 to TRBJ2-7; D uncertain. Germline V lookup: CDR1 MDHEN, CDR2 SYDVKM. V lost 5 bases and J lost 4, with 21 bases in between. The CDR3 loop spans 16 amino acids. Written as DNA, the CDR3 is TGTGCCAGCAGTAACAAAGACAAGCATAAATCATACGAGCAGTACTTC. Its protein is CASSNKDKHKSYEQYF.

On this clone: An end of the junction differs from the germline gene, which may be a read error. This rearrangement joins TRBV7-9 to TRBJ2-7; D is perhaps TRBD2 (5 bases). CDR1 and CDR2 from the germline V gene are SEHNR and FQNEAQ (reference sequence). This CDR3 has 12 residues. CDR3 sequence: CSSSLTREGQYF. Written as DNA, the CDR3 is TGTTCCAGCAGCTTGACCCGTGAGGGGCAGTACTTC.